Listed here are 20 T cell receptor beta chains from one sample, sequenced in a study of T cell changes during pregnancy in multiple sclerosis. Produced via immunoSEQ multiplex PCR; TCRdb's table is partial and in-frame only. Among about 36,000 clones listed, nearly 95% were seen once. Material: CD4+ T cells from peripheral blood mononuclear cells, obtained in the third trimester of pregnancy. These receptors were taken from a female donor in good health, enrolled as a control in a pregnancy study.

The chain combines TRBV4-1 with TRBJ2-5, with a weak D call TRBD1 (6 bases). The CDR3 extends over 15 amino acids. Trimming left V 3 bases short and J 5 bases short, with 16 bases between. Germline V gene lookup returns CDR1 MGHRA and CDR2 YSYEKL. The CDR3 DNA follows: TGCGCCAGCAGCCAGGAGAACAGGGTATTGGAGACCCAGTACTTC. Its translation is CASSQENRVLETQYF.

The chain recombines TRBV19 with TRBJ1-6; no reliable D call. Germline CDR1 and CDR2: LNHDA and SQIVND (reference sequence). V lost 4 bases and J lost 6, with 16 bases in between. This CDR3 region has 16 residues. The CDR3 DNA follows: TGTGCCAGTAGTACGGCCTTCGACAACGCTAATTCACCCCTCCACTTT. Protein sequence: CASSTAFDNANSPLHF.

In DNA form, the CDR3 reads TGCGCCAGCAGCCCTGGCCCGGGGTTACACGAGCAGTACTTC. Amino acid sequence: CASSPGPGLHEQYF. The rearrangement uses TRBV4-3 and TRBJ2-7, with D maybe TRBD2 (5 bases). This CDR3 has 14 amino acids. CDR1 LGHNA and CDR2 YSLEER come from the germline V gene. The ends were cut back, 4 bases at V and 5 bases at J, with 15 bases in the middle.

The chain links TRBV7-2 to TRBJ2-1, with 11 bases matching TRBD2. CDR1 is SGHTA and CDR2 is FQGNSA in the germline V gene. The CDR3 spans 19 residues. With 1 base clipped from V and 7 bases from J, the junction kept 15 bases outside the gene matches. The CDR3 DNA follows: TGTGCCAGCAGCTTAGGCCGGGGTAGCGGGGGGGCCCGGGGAAATGAGCAGTTCTTC. It yields the protein CASSLGRGSGGARGNEQFF.

The chain carries TRBV30 and TRBJ2-5, with TRBD1 identical over 7 bases. The ends lost 1 base at V and 5 bases at J; junction bases unmatched: 4. Germline CDR1 is GTSNPN and CDR2 is SVGIG (reference sequence). This CDR3 has 13 residues. The CDR3 sequence is CAWSGQGRETQYF. Here the CDR3 DNA reads TGTGCCTGGAGTGGACAGGGTAGGGAGACCCAGTACTTC.

This sequence joins TRBV7-3 and TRBJ1-2; TRBD1 matches 11 bases. In germline, CDR1 is SGHTA, CDR2 FQGTGA. The CDR3 totals 14 residues. The J segment lost 8 bases and the V segment lost 4 bases, leaving 6 bases of the junction unmatched. The DNA of the CDR3 is TGTGCCAGCAGCTGGGACAGGGGGGGAAGCGGCTACACCTTC. Translation: CASSWDRGGSGYTF.

The chain has TRBV5-8 and TRBJ2-1; TRBD1 might be the D (6 bases). Trimming left V 1 base short and J 6 bases short, with 20 bases between. The CDR3 runs 17 residues. Germline values: CDR1 SGHTS, CDR2 YDEGEE. The CDR3 DNA reads TGTGCCAGCAGCTTGTCCCTGGGCAGGGGTTGGGGCAATGAGCAGTTCTTC. Translating gives CASSLSLGRGWGNEQFF.

The V and J genes are TRBV6-6 and TRBJ1-6; unclear D gene. V shed 8 bases and J shed 0 bases, with 8 bases lying between them. Germline CDR1 MNHNY, CDR2 SVGAGI (reference sequence). There are 14 residues in the CDR3. The CDR3 is CASDRSSYNSPLHF. CDR3 in DNA: TGTGCCAGCGACCGGAGCTCCTATAATTCACCCCTCCACTTT.

The V call is TRBV4-2, the J call TRBJ2-3; 10 bases map to TRBD2. This CDR3 region has 15 residues. Losses at the gene ends were 4 bases for V and 3 bases for J; bases not matched to a gene: 4. Germline V gene lookup returns CDR1 LGHNA and CDR2 YNFKEQ. CDR3 in amino acids: CASSPLAGDTDTQYF. DNA for the CDR3: TGTGCCAGCAGCCCCCTAGCGGGGGATACAGATACGCAGTATTTT.

The chain recombines TRBV10-3 with TRBJ2-1, with TRBD1 matching over 9 bases. This CDR3 has 15 residues. Losses at the gene ends were 4 bases for V and 7 bases for J; bases not matched to a gene: 8. From germline, CDR1 is ENHRY and CDR2 SYGVKD. The DNA for the CDR3 is TGTGCCATCAGTGCACCGGGACAGGGTGTGAATGAGCAGTTCTTC. Translation gives CAISAPGQGVNEQFF.

The chain carries TRBV7-6 and TRBJ1-6; a possible D gene is TRBD1 (6 bases). The CDR3 is made up of 13 amino acids. Germline V gives CDR1 SGHVS, CDR2 FNYEAQ. Trimming pared 6 bases from V and 6 bases from J, leaving 9 bases between. The CDR3 loop is CASRRDINSPLHF. DNA of the CDR3: TGTGCCAGCAGGAGGGACATTAATTCACCCCTCCACTTT.

V gene TRBV7-2 combines with J gene TRBJ2-7, with 11 bases aligning to TRBD2. Germline CDR1 SGHTA, CDR2 FQGNSA. V lost 4 bases and J lost 0; bases outside the gene matches: 11. CDR3 length: 18 residues. CDR3 nucleotide sequence: TGTGCCAGCAGCTCCCGACTAGCGGGGCCCACAAGCTCCTACGAGCAGTACTTC. Protein sequence: CASSSRLAGPTSSYEQYF.

The chain joins TRBV27 to TRBJ1-6; D is undetermined. The germline V gene encodes CDR1 MNHEY and CDR2 SMNVEV (reference sequence). V lost 4 bases, J lost 5 bases, and 15 bases lay in between. This CDR3 is 16 amino acids long. The CDR3 loop is CASSSNRVRNNSPLHF. CDR3 in DNA: TGTGCCAGCAGTTCCAACCGGGTTCGAAATAATTCACCCCTCCACTTT.

The DNA for the CDR3 is TGTGCCTGGAGTGCTGGGGGGAAGGTTGAAAAACTGTTTTTT. This sequence encodes CAWSAGGKVEKLFF. The chain carries TRBV30 and TRBJ1-4, with D possibly TRBD1 on 5 matching bases. The germline CDR1 and CDR2 sequences are GTSNPN and SVGIG (reference sequence). The CDR3 runs 14 residues. The V gene lost 1 base and the J gene lost 7 bases, with 13 bases spanning the gap.

This sequence joins TRBV5-1 and TRBJ1-5; weak D call: TRBD1 (5 bases). Trimming cost V 4 bases and J 6 bases, with 17 bases left between them. The germline V gene has CDR1 SGHRS and CDR2 YFSETQ. The CDR3 extends over 15 amino acids. The CDR3 here is CASSRDPGEFQPQHF. CDR3 sequence (DNA): TGCGCCAGCAGCCGGGACCCGGGGGAGTTTCAGCCCCAGCATTTT.

The CDR3: CASSRDTYYEQYF. The CDR3 DNA reads TGTGCCAGCAGCCGGGACACTTACTACGAGCAGTACTTC. V and J are TRBV5-4 and TRBJ2-7, with D maybe TRBD1 (6 bases). The CDR3 sequence is 13 residues long. V dropped 4 bases and J dropped 3 bases, with 11 bases sitting between them. The germline V gene encodes CDR1 SGHNT and CDR2 YYREEE (reference sequence). Full variable domain (outside the CDR3, taken from reference TRBV5-4 and TRBJ2-7): ETGVTQSPTHLIKTRGQQVTLRCSSQSGHNTVSWYQQALGQGPQFIFQYYREEENGRGNFPPRFSGLQFPNYSSELNVNALELDDSALYLCASSRDTYYEQYFGPGTRLTVT.

The rearrangement uses TRBV5-4 and TRBJ1-6, with TRBD1 matching 9 bases. From germline, CDR1 is SGHNT and CDR2 YYREEE (reference sequence). The CDR3 sequence is 13 residues long. The V and J ends lost 4 bases and 10 bases, in that order; junction bases with no gene match: 3. CDR3 loop: CASSRDRDSPLHF. CDR3 coding DNA: TGTGCCAGCAGCCGGGACAGGGACTCACCCCTCCACTTT. The variable domain in full, completed from reference TRBV5-4 and TRBJ1-6, reads ETGVTQSPTHLIKTRGQQVTLRCSSQSGHNTVSWYQQALGQGPQFIFQYYREEENGRGNFPPRFSGLQFPNYSSELNVNALELDDSALYLCASSRDRDSPLHFGNGTRLTVT.

The CDR3: CASSIPRGAGNTEAFF. In DNA form, the CDR3 reads TGTGCCAGTAGTATTCCCCGGGGGGCCGGGAACACTGAAGCTTTCTTT. The chain joins TRBV19 to TRBJ1-1, with D possibly being TRBD1 (6 bases). V was clipped by 3 bases and J by 1 base, with 15 bases between them. CDR1 and CDR2 (germline): LNHDA, SQIVND (reference sequence). There are 16 residues in the CDR3.

The chain employs TRBV7-8 and TRBJ2-3; 8 bases fit TRBD1. The CDR3 totals 16 residues. V was clipped by 3 bases and J by 1 base; unmatched bases: 6. Germline V lookup: CDR1 SGHVS, CDR2 FQNEAQ. This CDR3 is CASSFGDRLGTDTQYF. DNA of the CDR3: TGTGCCAGCAGCTTTGGGGACAGGTTGGGCACAGATACGCAGTATTTT.

This clone is a singleton in its sample. V usage is TRBV7-2 and J usage is TRBJ2-7; unclear D gene. V lost 3 bases and J 2 bases, leaving 8 bases between the germline ends. Germline V gives CDR1 SGHTA, CDR2 FQGNSA. The CDR3 is 13 residues long. The CDR3 is CASSFQEAYEQYF. The CDR3 coding sequence is TGTGCCAGCAGCTTCCAGGAAGCCTACGAGCAGTACTTC.